This TCR beta chain originates from a study of control samples from healthy donors and cancer patients. The V and J ends lost 0 bases and 4 bases respectively, with 12 bases between them. This CDR3 comprises 15 residues. Looked up from germline, CDR1 is SGHVS and CDR2 is FQNEAQ. Clones were read by immunoSEQ multiplex PCR, and TCRdb kept only the in-frame ones, dropping some. The repertoire holds around 120,000 clones, with around 93% as singletons. This chain links TRBV7-8 with TRBJ1-2; TRBD1 might be the D (5 bases). This clonotype was sampled from a man over 45 with head and neck cancer. The specimen sequenced was PBMCs. CDR3 loop: CASSLARGRPYGYTF. In DNA form, the CDR3 reads TGTGCCAGCAGCTTAGCCCGGGGCAGACCCTATGGCTACACCTTC.